The 26 T cell receptor beta chains below all came from one sample that was sequenced in a study of T cells in Graves' hyperthyroidism and ophthalmopathy. It was RNA transcripts that yielded the amplified TCR beta CDR3 regions. When the TCR CDR3 underwent first-round RT-PCR, the HTBI primer set was used. TCRdb ran MiXCR on the multiplex PCR reads and lists one entry per CDR3 protein. The data contain 85,000 to 110,000 distinct CDR3 sequences, approximately 50% of them singletons. Material for sequencing was blood. These receptors all come from a man aged 40-55 years with Graves' hyperthyroidism.

This rearrangement joins TRBV12-3 or TRBV12-4 to TRBJ2-3, with a tentative D call TRBD2 (6 bases). The CDR3 runs to 16 residues. V dropped 5 bases and J dropped 6 bases, with 21 bases sitting between them. The CDR3 loop is CASSPRGYGYTDTQYF. CDR3 nucleotide sequence: TGTGCCAGCAGTCCTCGGGGGTATGGCTACACCGATACGCAGTATTTT.

This clonotype came up once. The chain combines TRBV9 with TRBJ1-2; 7 nucleotides agree with TRBD1. This CDR3 comprises 13 residues. Germline V gives CDR1 SGDLS, CDR2 YYNGEE. With 0 bases clipped from V and 10 bases from J, the junction kept 6 bases outside the gene matches. The CDR3 coding sequence is TGTGCCAGCAGCGTAGAGGGGACAGCAGACTACACCTTC. Amino acid sequence: CASSVEGTADYTF. Combining the CDR3 with reference TRBV9 and TRBJ1-2 gives the whole variable domain DSGVTQTPKHLITATGQRVTLRCSPRSGDLSVYWYQQSLDQGLQFLIQYYNGEERAKGNILERFSAQQFPDLHSELNLSSLELGDSALYFCASSVEGTADYTFGSGTRLTVV.

At least ten counts were recorded for this clonotype. The V and J genes are TRBV12-3 or TRBV12-4 and TRBJ2-7, with D perhaps matching TRBD1 (6 bases). Trimming shortened V by 7 bases and J by 2 bases, and 12 bases separated the two germline ends. The CDR3 is 13 residues long. The CDR3, as DNA: TGTGCCAGCACCCCCGGACAGCCCTACGAGCAGTACTTC. Translation gives CASTPGQPYEQYF.

This clonotype was seen at least ten times. The chain links TRBV2 to TRBJ1-5, with a tentative D call TRBD1 (5 bases). Trimming took 8 bases from V and 0 from J, leaving 23 bases between them. This CDR3 comprises 18 residues. The V gene's germline CDR1 is SNHLY and CDR2 FYNNEI. This chain's CDR3 is CASVEVAGPTYSNQPQHF. CDR3 nucleotides: TGTGCCAGCGTTGAAGTAGCGGGGCCTACGTATAGCAATCAGCCCCAGCATTTT.

This clonotype was seen ten or more times. This chain joins TRBV7-3 and TRBJ2-1; 8 nucleotides align to TRBD2. The CDR3 sequence is 15 residues long. J lost 4 bases, V lost 5 bases, and 7 bases had no gene match. Looked up from germline, CDR1 is SGHTA and CDR2 is FQGTGA. The DNA of the CDR3 is TGTGCCAGCAGCGCATCGGGAGGGCCGTACAATGAGCAGTTCTTC. Protein sequence: CASSASGGPYNEQFF.

Many counts were recorded for this clonotype. The chain joins TRBV12-3 or TRBV12-4 to TRBJ1-1; 7 bases map to TRBD1. The CDR3 totals 14 residues. V was clipped by 6 bases and J by 5 bases; unmatched bases: 9. The CDR3 DNA is TGTGCCAGCAGCCCTCAGGGGGGTGAGACTGAAGCTTTCTTT. Residues: CASSPQGGETEAFF.

V usage is TRBV14 and J usage is TRBJ1-2; TRBD1 matches at 7 bases. This CDR3 spans 14 amino acids. CDR1 is SGHDN, CDR2 FVKESK, per germline. Germline trimming cut 3 bases from V and 7 bases from J; bases unmatched to any gene: 8. Here the CDR3 reads CASSQERGLGGYTF. CDR3 coding DNA: TGTGCCAGCAGCCAGGAAAGGGGGCTGGGTGGCTACACCTTC.

V and J are TRBV19 and TRBJ1-1, with D hard to call. The CDR3 covers 14 residues. Germline lookup yields CDR1 LNHDA and CDR2 SQIVND (reference sequence). Trimming pared 5 bases from V and 0 bases from J, leaving 10 bases between. CDR3 DNA: TGTGCCAGTAGTCCGAACACAGTGAACACTGAAGCTTTCTTT. Translation: CASSPNTVNTEAFF.

Ten or more counts support this clonotype. The chain couples TRBV29-1 to TRBJ2-7, with D perhaps TRBD2 (6 bases). V was cut by 6 bases and J by 5 bases, with 14 bases left in between. The germline CDR1 and CDR2 sequences are SQVTM and ANQGSEA. This CDR3 is built from 12 residues. In DNA, the CDR3 is TGCAGCGTCCTAGAGGCGGGGCACGAGCAGTACTTC. This sequence encodes CSVLEAGHEQYF.

The chain recombines TRBV20-1 with TRBJ2-5, with 9 nucleotides matching TRBD1. With 5 bases clipped from V and 0 bases from J, the junction kept 4 bases outside the gene matches. The CDR3 is 14 residues long. Germline loops: CDR1 DFQATT, CDR2 SNEGSKA (reference sequence). The CDR3 region is CSARGTGYQETQYF. CDR3 DNA sequence: TGCAGTGCTCGGGGGACAGGGTACCAAGAGACCCAGTACTTC.

With regard to this clonotype: A much larger clone lies one base from this, so it may be a read error. J is TRBJ2-1 and V is TRBV12-3 or TRBV12-4, with TRBD1 as a possible D gene (6 bases). This CDR3 has 15 amino acids. V was clipped by 6 bases and J by 6 bases, with 18 bases between them. This chain's CDR3 is CASSLTQGFCNEQFF. The CDR3 coding sequence is TGTGCCAGCAGCCTCACCCAGGGGTTCTGCAATGAGCAGTTCTTC.

Points on this clonotype: One base away lies a much larger clone, so this may be a sequencing read error. The chain has TRBV7-2 and TRBJ2-2; 9 positions match TRBD2. The ends lost 5 bases at V and 7 bases at J; junction bases unmatched: 8. The length of the CDR3 is 15 residues. The germline V gene encodes CDR1 SGHTA and CDR2 FQGNSA. The CDR3 is CASSLPSGGLGELFF. Written as DNA, the CDR3 is TGTGCCAGCAGCCTTCCGAGCGGGGGGCTCGGGGAGCTGTTTTTT.

Remarks on this clonotype: A junction boundary mismatches the germline segment, possibly from a read error. The chain links TRBV28 to TRBJ2-1; 8 bases match TRBD2. The CDR3 totals 14 residues. The germline CDR1 and CDR2 sequences are MDHEN and SYDVKM. The DNA of the CDR3 is TGTGCCAGCAGTTTAGCGGGAGGTTTCGATGAGCAGTCCTTC. It encodes CASSLAGGFDEQSF.

The V and J genes are TRBV2 and TRBJ1-6; D call uncertain. This CDR3 comprises 12 residues. Germline CDR1 SNHLY, CDR2 FYNNEI. V was trimmed by 2 bases and J by 7 bases, leaving 3 bases between them. CDR3 sequence reads: CASSEQNSPLHF. DNA of the CDR3: TGTGCCAGCAGTGAACAGAATTCACCCCTCCACTTT. The full variable domain, in which reference TRBV2 and TRBJ1-6 provide the parts outside the CDR3, is EPEVTQTPSHQVTQMGQEVILRCVPISNHLYFYWYRQILGQKVEFLVSFYNNEISEKSEIFDDQFSVERPDGSNFTLKIRSTKLEDSAMYFCASSEQNSPLHFGNGTRLTVT.

Many counts were recorded for this clonotype. CDR3 coding DNA: TGTGCCAGCAGCCTCCCGACAGATACGCAGTATTTT. This sequence encodes CASSLPTDTQYF. This chain joins TRBV5-6 and TRBJ2-3; D unresolved. V was shortened by 4 bases and J by 3 bases, with 6 bases between the two germline ends. This CDR3 is 12 amino acids long. The germline V gene has CDR1 SGHDT and CDR2 YYEEEE.

This chain joins TRBV15 and TRBJ1-1; 7 positions match TRBD1. The CDR3 has 14 amino acids. Per the germline V gene, CDR1 is LNHNV and CDR2 is YYDKDF (reference sequence). V lost 1 base, J lost 7 bases, and 6 bases stayed unmatched. The CDR3 spells CATSRGDSDYEAFF. The CDR3 DNA reads as TGTGCCACCAGCAGAGGGGACAGTGATTATGAAGCTTTCTTT. Variable domain in full (rest from reference TRBV15 and TRBJ1-1): DAMVIQNPRYQVTQFGKPVTLSCSQTLNHNVMYWYQQKSSQAPKLLFHYYDKDFNNEADTPDNFQSRRPNTSFCFLDIRSPGLGDTAMYLCATSRGDSDYEAFFGQGTRLTVV.

This clonotype was counted between two and nine times. The genes are TRBV27 and TRBJ2-1; 8 bases are shared with TRBD2. Germline assignment: CDR1 MNHEY and CDR2 SMNVEV (reference sequence). This CDR3 spans 16 amino acids. V lost 6 bases and J lost 9; bases outside the gene matches: 16. The CDR3 spells CASSRSNTGRGGEQFF. The CDR3 nucleotides are TGTGCCAGCAGCCGATCTAATACCGGGAGGGGAGGTGAGCAGTTCTTC.

Many counts were recorded for this clonotype. This chain joins TRBV2 and TRBJ2-1, with 8 bases identical to TRBD1. The V gene end was trimmed by 6 bases and the J gene end by 6 bases; junction bases not matched to a gene: 7. The V gene's germline CDR1 is SNHLY and CDR2 FYNNEI. CDR3 length equals 14 residues. The CDR3 spells CASSPATGGNEQFF. In DNA, the CDR3 is TGTGCCAGCAGCCCAGCAACAGGGGGCAATGAGCAGTTCTTC.

This clonotype appeared many times. The chain joins TRBV19 to TRBJ2-2, with a possible D match to TRBD2 (6 bases). The V end lost 6 bases, the J end lost 4 bases, and 24 bases lay between the germline ends. The CDR3 has 18 amino acids. Germline V gene data show CDR1 as LNHDA and CDR2 as SQIVND (reference sequence). CDR3 residues: CASSHQPRRRAGTGELFF. CDR3 bases: TGTGCCAGTAGCCATCAACCTAGGCGGAGAGCGGGCACCGGGGAGCTGTTTTTT.

At least ten counts were recorded for this clonotype. The rearrangement links TRBV6-1 to TRBJ1-5, with 7 bases that match TRBD1. V shed 5 bases, J shed 7 bases, and the junction held 8 bases outside the gene matches. The CDR3 contains 14 residues. Germline loops: CDR1 MNHNS, CDR2 SASEGT. CDR3 protein: CASSKGQEDQPQHF. CDR3 DNA: TGTGCCAGCAGTAAAGGACAGGAGGACCAGCCCCAGCATTTT.

This clonotype occurred many times. The chain links TRBV2 to TRBJ2-5; TRBD1 matches 11 bases. This CDR3 is built from 12 residues. Germline CDR1 is SNHLY and CDR2 is FYNNEI. V was clipped by 8 bases and J by 6 bases; unmatched bases: 2. CDR3 nucleotide sequence: TGTGCCAGCGGGGACAGGGGGAAGACCCAGTACTTC. Its translation is CASGDRGKTQYF.

The rearrangement links TRBV15 to TRBJ2-7; tentative D call: TRBD2 (6 bases). CDR1 is LNHNV, CDR2 YYDKDF, per germline (reference sequence). The CDR3 totals 14 residues. V lost 5 bases and J lost 0, with 11 bases in between. CDR3 in amino acids: CATSGRTDSYEQYF. As DNA, the CDR3 is TGTGCCACCAGCGGGAGGACTGACTCCTACGAGCAGTACTTC.

This clonotype was found many times. V usage is TRBV5-6 and J usage is TRBJ1-1, with 9 bases aligning to TRBD1. The V segment lost 3 bases and the J segment 4 bases; nucleotides outside the gene matches: 4. CDR1 is SGHDT, CDR2 YYEEEE, per germline. The CDR3 has 14 amino acids. CDR3 bases: TGTGCCAGCAGCTCCGGGACAGGGAGCACTGAAGCTTTCTTT. Protein: CASSSGTGSTEAFF.

V gene TRBV6-1 combines with J gene TRBJ2-3; 12 positions agree with TRBD1. The CDR3 extends over 16 amino acids. The J segment lost 2 bases and the V segment lost 6 bases, leaving 6 bases of the junction unmatched. Germline CDR1 MNHNS, CDR2 SASEGT. The CDR3 region has the DNA TGTGCCAGCAGGGGGGACAGGGGGCTGTTCACAGATACGCAGTATTTT. Its translation is CASRGDRGLFTDTQYF.

The chain uses TRBV2 and TRBJ1-1, with D perhaps TRBD1 (6 bases). This CDR3 has 17 amino acids. V gave up 2 bases and J gave up 10 bases, with 26 bases separating them. CDR1 is SNHLY, CDR2 FYNNEI, per germline. CDR3 coding DNA: TGTGCCAGCAGTGAACCACAGGGATACGGCATGGGGACTACAGCTTTCTTT. Protein: CASSEPQGYGMGTTAFF.

This clonotype has a count of ten or more. The rearrangement uses TRBV4-3 and TRBJ1-5; D not certain. Germline V gene data show CDR1 as LGHNA and CDR2 as YSLEER. V lost 2 bases and J lost 0, with 8 bases in between. This CDR3 has 15 amino acids. The CDR3 region has the DNA TGCGCCAGCAGCCAATACACAGATAGCAATCAGCCCCAGCATTTT. It codes for CASSQYTDSNQPQHF.